This T cell receptor beta chain came from a study of CD8+ T cells in alopecia areata. Overall study results and limits: Scalp sequencing also captures normal skin's resident alphabeta T cells.

Noted treatment: oral pan-JAK inhibitor, 5-10 mg twice daily. Sequencing used cDNA as its template, made by extracting RNA and reverse transcribing it. Produced via immunoSEQ multiplex PCR; TCRdb's table is partial and in-frame only. The profile shows about 87,000 clones, more than 65% of them singletons. In germline, CDR1 is SGHDT, CDR2 YYEEEE. The CDR3 consists of 18 residues. The V and J ends lost 1 base and 1 base respectively, with 20 bases between them. Note on this clone: Its antigen is not identified.

The gene calls are TRBV5-6 and TRBJ1-1; weak D call: TRBD1 (6 bases). The TCR comes from a human donor with alopecia areata. This material consisted of CD8+ T cells sorted from blood, taken around week 44, from a patient treated with tofacitinib. In nucleotides, the CDR3 is TGTGCCAGCAGCTTGACCCGGGGGCGAGGAGACCCGAACACTGAAGCTTTCTTT. This sequence encodes CASSLTRGRGDPNTEAFF.